This T cell receptor beta chain was recovered during a study of regulatory T cells in long-lasting Graves disease. Time point: newly diagnosed GD, antithyroid drugs for less than 3 months. The authors made the TCR library using RNA they extracted from PBMCs. This clonotype was detected ten times or more. Looked up from germline, CDR1 is GTSNPN and CDR2 is SVGIG (reference sequence). V shed 4 bases and J shed 6 bases, with 13 bases lying between them. This CDR3 region has 14 residues. CDR3-region Arm-PCR and iRepertoire HTBI primers produced the TCR beta libraries. MiXCR, run by TCRdb on the multiplex PCR reads, gives a single entry per CDR3 protein. Seen here are about 610,000 distinct CDR3 sequences, approximately 16% observed once, and the top ten hold around 12%. The data also belong to a second study, concerning T cells in Graves' hyperthyroidism and ophthalmopathy.

V and J are TRBV30 and TRBJ1-6, with D uncertain. This TCR was recovered from a man aged 18 to 35 with Graves disease. Sequencing used peripheral blood mononuclear cells (PBMCs), obtained at new diagnosis, from a patient treated with antithyroid drugs. DNA for the CDR3: TGTGCCTGGAATGACATAGGGCTTAATTCACCCCTCCACTTT. Protein: CAWNDIGLNSPLHF.